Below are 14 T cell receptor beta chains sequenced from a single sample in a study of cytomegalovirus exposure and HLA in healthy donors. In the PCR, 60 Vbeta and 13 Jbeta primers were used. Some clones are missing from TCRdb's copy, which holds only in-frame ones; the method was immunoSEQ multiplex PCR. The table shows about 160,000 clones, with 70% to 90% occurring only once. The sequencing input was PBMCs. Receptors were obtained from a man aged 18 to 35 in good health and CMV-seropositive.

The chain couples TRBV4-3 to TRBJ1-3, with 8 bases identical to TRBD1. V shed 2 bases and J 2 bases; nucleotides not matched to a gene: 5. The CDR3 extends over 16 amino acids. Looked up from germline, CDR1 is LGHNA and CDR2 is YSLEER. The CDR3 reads CASSQYGQGPGNTIYF. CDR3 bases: TGCGCCAGCAGCCAATACGGACAGGGCCCTGGAAACACCATATATTTT.

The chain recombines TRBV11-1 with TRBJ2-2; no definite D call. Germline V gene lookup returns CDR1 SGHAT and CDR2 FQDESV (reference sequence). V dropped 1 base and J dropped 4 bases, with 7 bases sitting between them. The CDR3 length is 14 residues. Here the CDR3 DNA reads TGTGCCAGCAGCTTAGTGCGAGGCACCGGGGAGCTGTTTTTT. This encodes CASSLVRGTGELFF.

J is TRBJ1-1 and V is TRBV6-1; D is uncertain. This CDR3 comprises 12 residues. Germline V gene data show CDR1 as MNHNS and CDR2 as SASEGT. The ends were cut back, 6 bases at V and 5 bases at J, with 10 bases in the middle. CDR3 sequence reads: CASRETATEAFF. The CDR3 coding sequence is TGTGCCAGCAGGGAGACTGCAACTGAAGCTTTCTTT.

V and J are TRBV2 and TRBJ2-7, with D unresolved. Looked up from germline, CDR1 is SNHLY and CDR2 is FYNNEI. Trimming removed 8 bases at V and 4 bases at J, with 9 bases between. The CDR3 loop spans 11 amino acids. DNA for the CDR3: TGTGCCAGCGCCGCGCTATACGAGCAGTACTTC. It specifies CASAALYEQYF.

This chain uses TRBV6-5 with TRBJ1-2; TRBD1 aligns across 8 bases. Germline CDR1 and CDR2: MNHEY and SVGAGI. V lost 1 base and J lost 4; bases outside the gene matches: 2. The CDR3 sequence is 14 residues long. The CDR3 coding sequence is TGTGCCAGCAGTTACTTTCAGGGGGCCTATGGCTACACCTTC. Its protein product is CASSYFQGAYGYTF.

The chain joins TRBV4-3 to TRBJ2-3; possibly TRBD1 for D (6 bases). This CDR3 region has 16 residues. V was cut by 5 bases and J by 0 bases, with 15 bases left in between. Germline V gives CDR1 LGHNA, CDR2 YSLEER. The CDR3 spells CASSSGAGYSTDTQYF. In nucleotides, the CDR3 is TGCGCCAGCAGCTCAGGGGCCGGGTATAGCACAGATACGCAGTATTTT.

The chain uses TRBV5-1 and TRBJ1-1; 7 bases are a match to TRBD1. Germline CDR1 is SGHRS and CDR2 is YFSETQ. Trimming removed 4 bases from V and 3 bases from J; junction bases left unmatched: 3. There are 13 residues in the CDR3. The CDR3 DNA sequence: TGCGCCAGCAGCCACGGGACAGACACTGAAGCTTTCTTT. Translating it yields CASSHGTDTEAFF.

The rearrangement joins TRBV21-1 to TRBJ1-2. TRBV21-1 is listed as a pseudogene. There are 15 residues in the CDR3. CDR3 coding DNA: TGTGCCAGCAGCAAGGGGACTGCAACTATATGTGGCTACACCTTC. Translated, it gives CASSKGTATICGYTF.

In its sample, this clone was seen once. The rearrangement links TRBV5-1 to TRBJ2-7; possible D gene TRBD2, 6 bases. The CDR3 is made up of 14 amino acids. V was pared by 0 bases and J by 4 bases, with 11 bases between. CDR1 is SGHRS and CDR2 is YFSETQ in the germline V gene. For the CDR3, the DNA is TGCGCCAGCAGCTTGGGGGGGGACGGTTACGAGCAGTACTTC. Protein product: CASSLGGDGYEQYF.

The CDR3 loop is CAAEGLYGYTF. The CDR3 DNA is TGTGCCGCTGAGGGACTCTATGGCTACACCTTC. This chain uses TRBV19 with TRBJ1-2; the D gene is possibly TRBD1 (5 bases). The germline CDR1 and CDR2 sequences are LNHDA and SQIVND (reference sequence). V dropped 11 bases and J dropped 4 bases, with 11 bases sitting between them. The CDR3 spans 11 residues.

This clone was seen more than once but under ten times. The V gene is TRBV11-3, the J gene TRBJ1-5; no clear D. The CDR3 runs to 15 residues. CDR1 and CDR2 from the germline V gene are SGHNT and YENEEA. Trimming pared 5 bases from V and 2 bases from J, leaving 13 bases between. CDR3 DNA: TGTGCCAGCAGCCCCCGGGTAGGTGGCAATCAGCCCCAGCATTTT. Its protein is CASSPRVGGNQPQHF.

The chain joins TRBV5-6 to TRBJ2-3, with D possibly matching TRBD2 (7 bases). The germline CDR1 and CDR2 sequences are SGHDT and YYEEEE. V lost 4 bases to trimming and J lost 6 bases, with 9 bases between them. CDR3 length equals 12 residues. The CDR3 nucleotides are TGTGCCAGCAGCCGGGGGGCTGATACGCAGTATTTT. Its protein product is CASSRGADTQYF. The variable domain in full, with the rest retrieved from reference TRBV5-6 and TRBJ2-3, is DAGVTQSPTHLIKTRGQQVTLRCSPKSGHDTVSWYQQALGQGPQFIFQYYEEEERQRGNFPDRFSGHQFPNYSSELNVNALLLGDSALYLCASSRGADTQYFGPGTRLTVL.

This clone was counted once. CDR3 sequence (DNA): TGTGCCAGCAGTCACAGCACCTCTGGGGCCAACGTCCTGACTTTC. Protein product: CASSHSTSGANVLTF. The chain recombines TRBV11-2 with TRBJ2-6; D remains ambiguous. This CDR3 is built from 15 residues. CDR1 and CDR2 from the germline V gene are SGHAT and FQNNGV. V dropped 6 bases and J dropped 0 bases, with 9 bases sitting between them.

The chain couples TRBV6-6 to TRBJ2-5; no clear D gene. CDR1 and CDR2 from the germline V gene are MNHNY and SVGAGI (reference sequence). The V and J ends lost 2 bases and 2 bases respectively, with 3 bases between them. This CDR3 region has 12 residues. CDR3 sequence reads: CASSYPQETQYF. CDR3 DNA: TGTGCCAGCAGTTACCCACAAGAGACCCAGTACTTC.